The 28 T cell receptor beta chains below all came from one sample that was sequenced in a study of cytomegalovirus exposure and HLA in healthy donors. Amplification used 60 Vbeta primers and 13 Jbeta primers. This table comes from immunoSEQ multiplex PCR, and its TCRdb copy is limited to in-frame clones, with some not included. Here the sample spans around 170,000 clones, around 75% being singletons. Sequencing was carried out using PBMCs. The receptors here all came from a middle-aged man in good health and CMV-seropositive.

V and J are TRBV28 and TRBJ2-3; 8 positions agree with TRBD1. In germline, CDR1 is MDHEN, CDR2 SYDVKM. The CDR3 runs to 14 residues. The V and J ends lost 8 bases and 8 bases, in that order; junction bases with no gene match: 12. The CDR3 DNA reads TGTGCCAGCCATGGGACAGGTCCGGGTGGTACGCAGTATTTT. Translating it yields CASHGTGPGGTQYF.

In DNA, the CDR3 is TGTGCCAGCAGCTTAACCGGGACAGGGAATCAGCCCCAGCATTTT. Protein: CASSLTGTGNQPQHF. V and J are TRBV7-3 and TRBJ1-5; 9 positions match TRBD1. CDR3 size: 15 residues. Germline V lookup: CDR1 SGHTA, CDR2 FQGTGA. V trimming: 0 bases; J trimming: 4 bases; junction bases outside the gene matches: 1.

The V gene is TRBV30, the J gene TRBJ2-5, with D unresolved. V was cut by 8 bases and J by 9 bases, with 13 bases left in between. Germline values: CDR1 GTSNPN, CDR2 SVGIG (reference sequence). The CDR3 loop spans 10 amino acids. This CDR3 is CALNWPAQYF. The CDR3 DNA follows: TGTGCCCTTAATTGGCCAGCCCAGTACTTC.

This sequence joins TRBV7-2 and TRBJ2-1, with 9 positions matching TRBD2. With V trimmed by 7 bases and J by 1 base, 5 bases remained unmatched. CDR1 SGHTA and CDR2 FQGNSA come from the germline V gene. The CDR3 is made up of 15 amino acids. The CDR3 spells CASKPSGGSYNEQFF. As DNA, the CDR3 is TGTGCCAGCAAGCCCAGCGGGGGGTCCTACAATGAGCAGTTCTTC.

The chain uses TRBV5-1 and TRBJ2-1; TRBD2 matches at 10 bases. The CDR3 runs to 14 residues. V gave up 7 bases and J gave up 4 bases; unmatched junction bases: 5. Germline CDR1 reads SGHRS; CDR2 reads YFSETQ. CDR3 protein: CASGGGLAYNEQFF. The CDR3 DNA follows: TGCGCCAGCGGGGGGGGACTAGCGTACAATGAGCAGTTCTTC.

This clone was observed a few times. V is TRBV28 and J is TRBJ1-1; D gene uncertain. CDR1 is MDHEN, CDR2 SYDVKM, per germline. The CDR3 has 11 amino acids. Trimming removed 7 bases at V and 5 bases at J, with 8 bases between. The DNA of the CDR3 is TGTGCCAGCACCACGGGTACTGAAGCTTTCTTT. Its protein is CASTTGTEAFF. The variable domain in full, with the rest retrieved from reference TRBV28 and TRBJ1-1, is DVKVTQSSRYLVKRTGEKVFLECVQDMDHENMFWYRQDPGLGLRLIYFSYDVKMKEKGDIPEGYSVSREKKERFSLILESASTNQTSMYLCASTTGTEAFFGQGTRLTVV.

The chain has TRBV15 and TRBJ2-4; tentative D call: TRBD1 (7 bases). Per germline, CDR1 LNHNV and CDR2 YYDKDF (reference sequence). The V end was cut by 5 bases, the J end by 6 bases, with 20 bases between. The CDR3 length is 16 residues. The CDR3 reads CATSPQDRMGGNIQYF. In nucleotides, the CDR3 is TGTGCCACCAGCCCTCAGGACAGGATGGGGGGAAACATTCAGTACTTC.

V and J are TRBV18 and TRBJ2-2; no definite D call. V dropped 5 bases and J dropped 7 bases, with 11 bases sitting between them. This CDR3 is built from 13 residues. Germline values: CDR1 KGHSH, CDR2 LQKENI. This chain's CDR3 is CASSKDASGELFF. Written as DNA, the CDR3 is TGTGCCAGCTCAAAAGACGCTAGCGGGGAGCTGTTTTTT. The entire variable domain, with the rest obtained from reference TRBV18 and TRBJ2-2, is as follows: NAGVMQNPRHLVRRRGQEARLRCSPMKGHSHVYWYRQLPEEGLKFMVYLQKENIIDESGMPKERFSAEFPKEGPSILRIQQVVRGDSAAYFCASSKDASGELFFGEGSRLTVL.

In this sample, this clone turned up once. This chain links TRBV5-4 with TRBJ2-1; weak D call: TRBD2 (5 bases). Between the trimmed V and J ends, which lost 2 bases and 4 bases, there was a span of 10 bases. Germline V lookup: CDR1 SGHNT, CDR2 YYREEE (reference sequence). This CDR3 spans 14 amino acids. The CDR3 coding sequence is TGTGCCAGCAGCTTTGGAGGAACGTACAATGAGCAGTTCTTC. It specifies CASSFGGTYNEQFF.

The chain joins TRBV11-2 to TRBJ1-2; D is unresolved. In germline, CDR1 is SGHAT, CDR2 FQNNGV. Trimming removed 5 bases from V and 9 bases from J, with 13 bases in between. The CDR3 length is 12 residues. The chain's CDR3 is CASSRAEFSYTF. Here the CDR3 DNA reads TGTGCCAGCAGCCGCGCGGAATTTAGCTACACCTTC.

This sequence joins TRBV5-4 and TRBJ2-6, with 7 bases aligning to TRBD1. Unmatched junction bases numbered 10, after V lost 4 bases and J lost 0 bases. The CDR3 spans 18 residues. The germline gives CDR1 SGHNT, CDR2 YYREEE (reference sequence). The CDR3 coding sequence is TGTGCCAGCAGCCGAAACAGGGGTGGCTTCTCTGGGGCCAACGTCCTGACTTTC. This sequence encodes CASSRNRGGFSGANVLTF.

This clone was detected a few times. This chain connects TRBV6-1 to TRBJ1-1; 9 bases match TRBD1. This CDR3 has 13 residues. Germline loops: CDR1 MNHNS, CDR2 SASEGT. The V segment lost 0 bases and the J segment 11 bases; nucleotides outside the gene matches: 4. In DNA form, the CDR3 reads TGTGCCAGCAGTGAAGCAGGGGACAGGGAGGCTTTCTTT. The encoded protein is CASSEAGDREAFF.

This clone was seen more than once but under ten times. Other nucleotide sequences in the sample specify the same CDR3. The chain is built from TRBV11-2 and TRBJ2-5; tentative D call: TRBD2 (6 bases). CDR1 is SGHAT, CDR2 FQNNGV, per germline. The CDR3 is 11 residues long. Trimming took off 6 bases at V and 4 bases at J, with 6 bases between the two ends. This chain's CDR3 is CASRLAETQYF. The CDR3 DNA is TGTGCCAGCAGACTAGCAGAGACCCAGTACTTC.

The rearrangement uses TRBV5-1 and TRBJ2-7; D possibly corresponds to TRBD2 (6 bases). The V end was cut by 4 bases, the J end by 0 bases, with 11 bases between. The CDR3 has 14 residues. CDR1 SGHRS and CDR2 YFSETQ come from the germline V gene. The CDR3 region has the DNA TGCGCCAGCAGCGCTGGAGGGAGCTCCTACGAGCAGTACTTC. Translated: CASSAGGSSYEQYF.

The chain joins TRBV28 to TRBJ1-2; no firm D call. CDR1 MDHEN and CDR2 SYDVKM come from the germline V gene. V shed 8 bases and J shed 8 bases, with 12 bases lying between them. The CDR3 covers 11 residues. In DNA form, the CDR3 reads TGTGCCAGCGGGCGCCTTGGAGGCTACACCTTC. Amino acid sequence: CASGRLGGYTF.

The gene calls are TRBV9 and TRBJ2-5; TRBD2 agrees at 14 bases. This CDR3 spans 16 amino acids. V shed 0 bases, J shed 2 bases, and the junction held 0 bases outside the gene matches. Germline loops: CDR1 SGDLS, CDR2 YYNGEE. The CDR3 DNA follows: TGTGCCAGCAGCGTAGGACTAGCGGGGGGGCAAGAGACCCAGTACTTC. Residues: CASSVGLAGGQETQYF.

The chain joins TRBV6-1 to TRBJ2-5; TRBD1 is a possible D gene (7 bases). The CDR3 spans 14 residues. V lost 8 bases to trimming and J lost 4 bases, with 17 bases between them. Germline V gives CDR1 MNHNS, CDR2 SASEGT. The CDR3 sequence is CASFAGGTSETQYF. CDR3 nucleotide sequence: TGTGCCAGCTTCGCAGGGGGGACTTCAGAGACCCAGTACTTC.

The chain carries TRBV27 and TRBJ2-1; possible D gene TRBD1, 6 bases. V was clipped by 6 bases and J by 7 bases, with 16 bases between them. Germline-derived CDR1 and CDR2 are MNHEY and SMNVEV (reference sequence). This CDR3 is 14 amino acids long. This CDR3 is CASRVFLGANEQFF. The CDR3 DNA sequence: TGTGCCAGCAGGGTTTTCCTGGGGGCGAATGAGCAGTTCTTC.

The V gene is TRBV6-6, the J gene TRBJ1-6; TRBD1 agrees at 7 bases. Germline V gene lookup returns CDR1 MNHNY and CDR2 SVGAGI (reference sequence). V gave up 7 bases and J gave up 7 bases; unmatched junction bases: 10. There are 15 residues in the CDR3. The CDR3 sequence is CASKTEGAGNSPLHF. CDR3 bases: TGTGCCAGCAAAACCGAGGGGGCCGGGAATTCACCCCTCCACTTT.

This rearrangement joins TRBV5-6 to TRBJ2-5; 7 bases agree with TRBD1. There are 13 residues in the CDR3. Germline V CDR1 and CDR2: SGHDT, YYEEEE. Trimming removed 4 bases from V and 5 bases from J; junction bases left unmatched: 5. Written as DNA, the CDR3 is TGTGCCAGCAGCCAAACAGGGGAGGAGACCCAGTACTTC. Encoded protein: CASSQTGEETQYF.

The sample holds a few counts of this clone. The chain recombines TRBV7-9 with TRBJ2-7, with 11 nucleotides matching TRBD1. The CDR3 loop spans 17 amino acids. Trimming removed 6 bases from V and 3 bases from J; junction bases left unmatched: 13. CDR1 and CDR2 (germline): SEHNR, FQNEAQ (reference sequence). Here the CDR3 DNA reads TGTGCCAGCAGGTCCTCCCCCACCGGGACAGGGGGCTACGAGCAGTACTTC. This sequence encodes CASRSSPTGTGGYEQYF.

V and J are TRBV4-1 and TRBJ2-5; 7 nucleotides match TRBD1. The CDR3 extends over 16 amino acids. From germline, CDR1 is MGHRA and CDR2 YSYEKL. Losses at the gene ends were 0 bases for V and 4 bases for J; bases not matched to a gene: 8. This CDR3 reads CASSQERLGQLETQYF. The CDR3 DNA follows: TGCGCCAGCAGCCAAGAGAGGTTGGGACAGTTAGAGACCCAGTACTTC.

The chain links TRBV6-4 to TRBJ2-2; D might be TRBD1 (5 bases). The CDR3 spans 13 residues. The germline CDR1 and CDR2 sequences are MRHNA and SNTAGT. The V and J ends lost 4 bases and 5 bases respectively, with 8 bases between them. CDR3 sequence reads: CASSVKGTGELFF. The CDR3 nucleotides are TGTGCCAGCAGTGTGAAGGGGACCGGGGAGCTGTTTTTT.

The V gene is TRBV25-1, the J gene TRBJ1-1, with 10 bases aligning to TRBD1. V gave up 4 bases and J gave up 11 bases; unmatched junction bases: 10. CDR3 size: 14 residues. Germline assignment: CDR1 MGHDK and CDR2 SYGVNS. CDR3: CASSVTGGYDSAFF. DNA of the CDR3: TGTGCCAGCAGTGTGACAGGGGGCTACGATTCGGCTTTCTTT. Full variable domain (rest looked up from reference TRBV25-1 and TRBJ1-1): EADIYQTPRYLVIGTGKKITLECSQTMGHDKMYWYQQDPGMELHLIHYSYGVNSTEKGDLSSESTVSRIRTEHFPLTLESARPSHTSQYLCASSVTGGYDSAFFGQGTRLTVV.

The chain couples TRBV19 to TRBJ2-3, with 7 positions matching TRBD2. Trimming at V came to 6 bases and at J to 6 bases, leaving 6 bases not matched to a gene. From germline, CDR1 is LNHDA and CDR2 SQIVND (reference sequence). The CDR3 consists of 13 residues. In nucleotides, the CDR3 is TGTGCCAGTAGCCAGCGGGGCGGGGATACGCAGTATTTT. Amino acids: CASSQRGGDTQYF.

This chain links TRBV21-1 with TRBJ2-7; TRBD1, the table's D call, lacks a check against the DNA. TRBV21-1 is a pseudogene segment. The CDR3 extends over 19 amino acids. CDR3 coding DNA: TGTGCCAGCAGTACTCAGGGGAAACGGACAGACCGGTCCCCCTACGAGCAGTACTTC. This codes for CASSTQGKRTDRSPYEQYF.

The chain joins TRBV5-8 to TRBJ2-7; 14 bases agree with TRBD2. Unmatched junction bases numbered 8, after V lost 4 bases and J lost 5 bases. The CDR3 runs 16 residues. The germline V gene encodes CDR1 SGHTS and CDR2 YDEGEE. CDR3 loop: CASSLGLAGGIDEQYF. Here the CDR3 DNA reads TGTGCCAGCAGCCTCGGACTAGCGGGGGGCATCGACGAGCAGTACTTC. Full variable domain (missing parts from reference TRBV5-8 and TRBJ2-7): EAGVTQSPTHLIKTRGQQATLRCSPISGHTSVYWYQQALGLGLQFLLWYDEGEERNRGNFPPRFSGRQFPNYSSELNVNALELEDSALYLCASSLGLAGGIDEQYFGPGTRLTVT.

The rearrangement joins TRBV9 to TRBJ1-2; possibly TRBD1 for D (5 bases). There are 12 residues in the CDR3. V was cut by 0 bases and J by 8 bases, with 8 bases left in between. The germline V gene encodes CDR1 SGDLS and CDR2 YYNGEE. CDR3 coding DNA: TGTGCCAGCAGCGTAGGGGGCAAAGGCTACACCTTC. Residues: CASSVGGKGYTF.